This T cell receptor beta chain was profiled in a study of blood T cell repertoires in COVID-19. As for the study in general: Sources were T cells, B-cell-depleted T cells, or PBMCs; the material itself was cDNA or gDNA.

Grouping used clinical history reported by participants in a survey and questionnaire. Recovered Cohort 3 donors showed two negative PCRs, clearance, or symptom resolution. The V gene's germline CDR1 is SGHRS and CDR2 YFSETQ. CDR3 size: 17 residues. V lost 4 bases and J lost 6; bases outside the gene matches: 15. The authors' processing: Researchers report that nucleated cell counts were estimated from reference gene primer amplification. Profiled with immunoSEQ multiplex PCR; TCRdb holds only in-frame clones, not every one. From that table come the V and J calls and clone size; the DNA was used to work out D and trimming. The profile shows 200,000 to 300,000 clones, around 89% of them singletons.

This sequence originates from a woman aged 25 to 45 who had recovered from COVID-19. The sample consisted of PBMCs or T cells enriched from blood (not recorded which). The rearrangement uses TRBV5-1 and TRBJ2-1, with 8 bases aligning to TRBD2. The CDR3 spells CASSTIPGAGALNEQFF. The CDR3 bases are TGCGCCAGCAGCACCATCCCCGGAGCGGGAGCCCTCAATGAGCAGTTCTTC.